This T cell receptor (beta chain) was documented in a study of T cells in Graves' hyperthyroidism and ophthalmopathy. TCR beta CDR3 region amplification was performed from RNA transcripts. A set of HTBI primers served as the primers for a first-round RT-PCR of the TCR CDR3. One entry per CDR3 protein results from TCRdb running MiXCR on the multiplex PCR reads. The data hold more than 500,000 distinct CDR3 sequences, with 40% to 50% observed a single time. This clonotype was seen repeatedly, ten times or more. Material for sequencing was peripheral blood or thyroid tissue (not recorded which). The clonotype originates from an adult woman with Graves' disease, either hyperthyroidism or ophthalmopathy (not recorded which).

DNA for the CDR3: TGCGCCAGCAGCCAAGGACACTTGGGACTGTTTTTT. Translating gives CASSQGHLGLFF. This chain joins TRBV4-1 and TRBJ1-4; D gene unclear. CDR3 length: 12 amino acids. V lost 1 base and J lost 13, with 10 bases in between. Germline loops: CDR1 MGHRA, CDR2 YSYEKL.